The source of this T cell receptor beta chain is a study of cytomegalovirus exposure and HLA in healthy donors. CDR3 length equals 14 residues. Trimming removed 3 bases at V and 4 bases at J, with 13 bases between. Per the germline V gene, CDR1 is MDHEN and CDR2 is SYDVKM. General study findings and limits: Later work found most CMV-associated TCR beta chains apparently HLA-restricted. Likely technical artifact: a cluster of highly shared sequence variants.

This PCR relied on a set of 60 Vbeta primers and 13 Jbeta primers. Method: immunoSEQ multiplex PCR; TCRdb's copy keeps in-frame clones and lacks some. This table has 100,000 to 120,000 clones, 76% appearing once. Of note for this clone: Its antigen remains unknown. Other DNA variants within this sample encode the same CDR3.

The genes are TRBV28 and TRBJ2-7; a weak D match, TRBD1 (6 bases). Sequenced material: PBMCs. The clonotype was recovered from a man aged 25-40 years in good health and CMV-seropositive. The CDR3 region has the DNA TGTGCCAGCAGTTTGGGTCAGGGGCTATACGAGCAGTACTTC. Encoded protein: CASSLGQGLYEQYF.